This record looks at one T cell receptor (beta chain) sequence and its context. The antigen is undetermined. The sample comes from a study of cytomegalovirus exposure and HLA in healthy donors. General observations from the study: Most TCR beta V segments were productive about 87% or about 30% of the time in an earlier analysis.

The PCR was carried out with 60 Vbeta primers and 13 Jbeta primers. The authors' processing: It was a later analysis that counted around 85 million unique TCR beta chains, of which around 11 million were shared. TCRdb's table, derived via immunoSEQ multiplex PCR, lists solely in-frame clones and lacks some. That table furnishes V, J and clone size, whereas the DNA furnished D and trimming. This table holds about 130,000 clones, around 70% found once. CDR1 and CDR2 from the germline V gene are MNHNS and SASEGT. Losses at the gene ends were 7 bases for V and 1 base for J; bases not matched to a gene: 7. This CDR3 has 15 amino acids.

The clonotype comes from a young man in good health and CMV-seronegative. Sequencing was done on a sample of PBMCs. The chain employs TRBV6-1 and TRBJ1-1; 9 bases are shared with TRBD1. The CDR3 DNA reads TGTGCCAGCATGGCCGGACAGGGGTCGAACACTGAAGCTTTCTTT. This encodes CASMAGQGSNTEAFF.